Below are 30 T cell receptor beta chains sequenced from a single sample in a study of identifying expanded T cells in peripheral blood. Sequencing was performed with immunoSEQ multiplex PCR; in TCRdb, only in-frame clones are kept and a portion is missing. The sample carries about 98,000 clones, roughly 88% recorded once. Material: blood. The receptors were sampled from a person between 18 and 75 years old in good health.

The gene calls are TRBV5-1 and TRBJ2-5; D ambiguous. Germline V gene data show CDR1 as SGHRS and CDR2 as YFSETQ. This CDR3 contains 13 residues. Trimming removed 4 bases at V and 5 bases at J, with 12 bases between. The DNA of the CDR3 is TGCGCCAGCAGCCTCACAGTTCGGGAGACCCAGTACTTC. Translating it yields CASSLTVRETQYF.

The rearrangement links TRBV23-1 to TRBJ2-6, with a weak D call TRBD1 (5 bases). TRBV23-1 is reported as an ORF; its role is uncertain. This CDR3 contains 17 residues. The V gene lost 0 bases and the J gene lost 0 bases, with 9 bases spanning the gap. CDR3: CASSQSQGISGANVLTF. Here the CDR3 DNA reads TGCGCCAGCAGTCAATCGCAGGGCATCTCTGGGGCCAACGTCCTGACTTTC.

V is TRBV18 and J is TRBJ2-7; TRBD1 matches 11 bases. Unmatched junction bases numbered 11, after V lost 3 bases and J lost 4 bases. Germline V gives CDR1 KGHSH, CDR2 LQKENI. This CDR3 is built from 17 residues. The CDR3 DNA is TGTGCCAGCTCACCGCCGGGACAGGGGGTAAATTGGTACGAGCAGTACTTC. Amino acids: CASSPPGQGVNWYEQYF.

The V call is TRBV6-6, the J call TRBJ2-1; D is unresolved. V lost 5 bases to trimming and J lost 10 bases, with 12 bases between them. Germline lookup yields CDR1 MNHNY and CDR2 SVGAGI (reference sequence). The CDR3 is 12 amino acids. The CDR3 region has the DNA TGTGCCAGCAGTCCCAATTGGGCGGAGCAGTTCTTC. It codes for CASSPNWAEQFF.

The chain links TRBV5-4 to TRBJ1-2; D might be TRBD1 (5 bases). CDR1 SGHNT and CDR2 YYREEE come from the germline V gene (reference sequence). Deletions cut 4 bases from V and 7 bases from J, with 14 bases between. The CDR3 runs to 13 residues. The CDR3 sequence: CASSIDRAPGYTF. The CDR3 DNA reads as TGTGCCAGCAGCATAGACAGAGCGCCTGGCTACACCTTC.

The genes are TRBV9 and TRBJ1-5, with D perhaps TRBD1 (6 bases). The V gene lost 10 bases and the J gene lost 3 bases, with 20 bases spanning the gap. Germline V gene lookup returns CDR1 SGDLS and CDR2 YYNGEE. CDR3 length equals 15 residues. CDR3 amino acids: CAARRQGNINQPQHF. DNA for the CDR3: TGTGCCGCCCGTCGTCAGGGGAACATCAATCAGCCCCAGCATTTT.

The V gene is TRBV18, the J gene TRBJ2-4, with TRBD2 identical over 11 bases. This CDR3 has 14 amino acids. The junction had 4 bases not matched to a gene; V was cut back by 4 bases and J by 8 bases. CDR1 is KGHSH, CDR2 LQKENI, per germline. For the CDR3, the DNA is TGTGCCAGCTCACGGGGACTAGCGGACTACATTCAGTACTTC. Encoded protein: CASSRGLADYIQYF. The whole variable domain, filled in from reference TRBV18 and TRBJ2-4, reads NAGVMQNPRHLVRRRGQEARLRCSPMKGHSHVYWYRQLPEEGLKFMVYLQKENIIDESGMPKERFSAEFPKEGPSILRIQQVVRGDSAAYFCASSRGLADYIQYFGAGTRLSVL.

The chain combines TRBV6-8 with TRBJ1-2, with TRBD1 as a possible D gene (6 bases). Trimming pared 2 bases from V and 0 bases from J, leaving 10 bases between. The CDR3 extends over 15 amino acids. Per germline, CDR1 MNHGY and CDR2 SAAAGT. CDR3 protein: CASSYGRGSNYGYTF. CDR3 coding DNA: TGTGCCAGCAGTTACGGCAGGGGATCTAACTATGGCTACACCTTC.

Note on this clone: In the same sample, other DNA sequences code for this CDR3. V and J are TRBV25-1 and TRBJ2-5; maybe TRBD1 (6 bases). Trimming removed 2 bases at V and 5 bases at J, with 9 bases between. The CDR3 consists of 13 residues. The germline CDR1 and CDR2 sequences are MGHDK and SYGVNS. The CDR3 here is CASSEGGRETQYF. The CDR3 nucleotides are TGTGCCAGCAGTGAAGGGGGCCGGGAGACCCAGTACTTC.

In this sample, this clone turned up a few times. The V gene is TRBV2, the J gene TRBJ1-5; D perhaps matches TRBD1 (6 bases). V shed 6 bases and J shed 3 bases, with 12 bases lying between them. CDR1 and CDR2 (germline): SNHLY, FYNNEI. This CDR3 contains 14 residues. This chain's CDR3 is CASSAGQNNQPQHF. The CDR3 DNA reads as TGTGCCAGCAGCGCAGGACAGAACAATCAGCCCCAGCATTTT.

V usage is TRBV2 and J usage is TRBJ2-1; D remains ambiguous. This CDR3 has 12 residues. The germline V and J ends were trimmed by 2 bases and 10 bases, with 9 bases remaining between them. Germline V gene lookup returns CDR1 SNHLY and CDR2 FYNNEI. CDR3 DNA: TGTGCCAGCAGTGAAATGGCCCGGGAGCAGTTCTTC. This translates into CASSEMAREQFF.

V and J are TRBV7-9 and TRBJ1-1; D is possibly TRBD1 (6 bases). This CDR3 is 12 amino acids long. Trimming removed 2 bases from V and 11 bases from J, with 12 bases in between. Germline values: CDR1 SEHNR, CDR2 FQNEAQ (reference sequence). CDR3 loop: CASSLQGLEAFF. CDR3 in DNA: TGTGCCAGCAGCTTACAGGGGCTAGAGGCTTTCTTT. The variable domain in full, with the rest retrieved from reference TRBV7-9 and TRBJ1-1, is DTGVSQNPRHKITKRGQNVTFRCDPISEHNRLYWYRQTLGQGPEFLTYFQNEAQLEKSRLLSDRFSAERPKGSFSTLEIQRTEQGDSAMYLCASSLQGLEAFFGQGTRLTVV.

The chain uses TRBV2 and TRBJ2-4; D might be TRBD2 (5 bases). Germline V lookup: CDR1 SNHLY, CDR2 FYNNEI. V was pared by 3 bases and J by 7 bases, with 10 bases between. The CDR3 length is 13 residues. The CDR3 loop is CASSDSGGNIQYF. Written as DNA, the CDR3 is TGTGCCAGCAGTGATTCCGGCGGGAACATTCAGTACTTC.

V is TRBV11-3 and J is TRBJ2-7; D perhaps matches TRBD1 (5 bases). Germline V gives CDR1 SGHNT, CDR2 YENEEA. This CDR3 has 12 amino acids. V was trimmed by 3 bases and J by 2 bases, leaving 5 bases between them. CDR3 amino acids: CASSFRAYEQYF. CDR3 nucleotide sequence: TGTGCCAGCAGCTTCAGGGCCTACGAGCAGTACTTC.

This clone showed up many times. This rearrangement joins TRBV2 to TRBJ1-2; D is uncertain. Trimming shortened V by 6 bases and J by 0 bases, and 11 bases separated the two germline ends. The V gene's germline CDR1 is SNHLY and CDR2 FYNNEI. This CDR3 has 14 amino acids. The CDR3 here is CASRMDAANYGYTF. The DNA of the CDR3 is TGTGCCAGCAGGATGGATGCAGCTAACTATGGCTACACCTTC.

The CDR3 protein is CAISGLAGNQETQYF. In nucleotides, the CDR3 is TGTGCCATCAGTGGACTAGCGGGGAACCAAGAGACCCAGTACTTC. This chain links TRBV10-3 with TRBJ2-5, with 11 bases aligning to TRBD2. The CDR3 spans 15 residues. The germline CDR1 and CDR2 sequences are ENHRY and SYGVKD. V shed 4 bases and J 0 bases; nucleotides not matched to a gene: 1.

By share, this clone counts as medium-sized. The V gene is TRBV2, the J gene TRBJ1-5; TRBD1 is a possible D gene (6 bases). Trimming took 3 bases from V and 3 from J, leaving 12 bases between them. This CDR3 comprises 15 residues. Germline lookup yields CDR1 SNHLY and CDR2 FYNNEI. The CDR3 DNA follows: TGTGCCAGCAGTGAGGGGGCAGGCTTCAATCAGCCCCAGCATTTT. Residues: CASSEGAGFNQPQHF.

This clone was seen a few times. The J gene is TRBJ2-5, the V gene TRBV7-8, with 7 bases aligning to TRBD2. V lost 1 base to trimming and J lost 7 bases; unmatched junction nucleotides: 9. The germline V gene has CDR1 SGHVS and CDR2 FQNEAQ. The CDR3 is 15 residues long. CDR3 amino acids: CASSLEVAGGGTQYF. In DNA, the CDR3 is TGTGCCAGCAGCTTAGAAGTAGCGGGTGGGGGGACCCAGTACTTC.

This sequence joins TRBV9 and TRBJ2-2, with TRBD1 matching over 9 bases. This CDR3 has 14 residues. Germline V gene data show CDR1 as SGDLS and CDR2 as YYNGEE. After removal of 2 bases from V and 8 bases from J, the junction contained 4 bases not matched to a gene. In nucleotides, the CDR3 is TGTGCCAGCAGCGTGAGGGACAGGGATGGGGAGCTGTTTTTT. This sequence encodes CASSVRDRDGELFF.

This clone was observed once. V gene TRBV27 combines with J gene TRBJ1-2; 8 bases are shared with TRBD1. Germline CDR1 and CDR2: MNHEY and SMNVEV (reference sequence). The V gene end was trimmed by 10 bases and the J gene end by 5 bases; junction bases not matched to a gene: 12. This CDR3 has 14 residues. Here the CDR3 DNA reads TGTGCCACCGGGGGGAGGACAGGGTTTTATGGCTACACCTTC. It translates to CATGGRTGFYGYTF.

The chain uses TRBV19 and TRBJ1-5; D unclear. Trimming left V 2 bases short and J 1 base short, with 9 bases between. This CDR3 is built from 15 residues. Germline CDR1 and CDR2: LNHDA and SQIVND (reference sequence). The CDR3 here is CASSINRNSNQPQHF. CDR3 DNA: TGTGCCAGTAGTATAAACAGAAACAGCAATCAGCCCCAGCATTTT. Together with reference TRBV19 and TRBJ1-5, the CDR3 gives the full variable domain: DGGITQSPKYLFRKEGQNVTLSCEQNLNHDAMYWYRQDPGQGLRLIYYSQIVNDFQKGDIAEGYSVSREKKESFPLTVTSAQKNPTAFYLCASSINRNSNQPQHFGDGTRLSIL.

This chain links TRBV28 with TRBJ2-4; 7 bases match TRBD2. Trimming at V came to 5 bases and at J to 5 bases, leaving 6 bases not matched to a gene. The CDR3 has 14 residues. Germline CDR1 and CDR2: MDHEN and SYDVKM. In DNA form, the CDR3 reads TGTGCCAGCAGTCGGACGGGAGGTCAAAACATTCAGTACTTC. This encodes CASSRTGGQNIQYF.

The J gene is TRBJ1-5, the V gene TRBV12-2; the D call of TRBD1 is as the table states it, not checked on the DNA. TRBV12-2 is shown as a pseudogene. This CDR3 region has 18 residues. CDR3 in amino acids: CASRARTGGHLSNQPQHF. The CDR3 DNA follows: TGTGCAAGTCGCGCCCGGACAGGGGGCCATCTTAGCAATCAGCCCCAGCATTTT.

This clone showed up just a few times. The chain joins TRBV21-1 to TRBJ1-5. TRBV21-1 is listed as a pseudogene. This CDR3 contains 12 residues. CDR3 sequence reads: CASSAHNQPQHF. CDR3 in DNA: TGTGCCAGCAGCGCTCACAATCAGCCCCAGCATTTT.

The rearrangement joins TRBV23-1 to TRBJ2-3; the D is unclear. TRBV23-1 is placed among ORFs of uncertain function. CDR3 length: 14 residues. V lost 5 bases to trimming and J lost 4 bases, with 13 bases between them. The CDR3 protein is CASSMGFGADTQYF. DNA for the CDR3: TGCGCCAGCAGTATGGGGTTCGGTGCAGATACGCAGTATTTT.

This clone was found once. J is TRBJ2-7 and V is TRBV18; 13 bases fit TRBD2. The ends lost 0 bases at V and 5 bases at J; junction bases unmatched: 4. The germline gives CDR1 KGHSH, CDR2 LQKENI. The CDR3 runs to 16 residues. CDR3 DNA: TGTGCCAGCTCACCACCTACTAGCGGGAGGGCCCACGAGCAGTACTTC. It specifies CASSPPTSGRAHEQYF.

CDR3 loop: CASSYGTSGGSSSYEQYF. Here the CDR3 DNA reads TGCGCCAGCAGCTATGGGACTAGCGGGGGCTCTAGCTCCTACGAGCAGTACTTC. The chain combines TRBV5-1 with TRBJ2-7; 14 nucleotides match TRBD2. The CDR3 covers 18 residues. Germline CDR1 reads SGHRS; CDR2 reads YFSETQ. Trimming took 3 bases from V and 0 from J; bases not matched to a gene: 8. The complete variable domain, with remaining parts taken from reference TRBV5-1 and TRBJ2-7, reads KAGVTQTPRYLIKTRGQQVTLSCSPISGHRSVSWYQQTPGQGLQFLFEYFSETQRNKGNFPGRFSGRQFSNSRSEMNVSTLELGDSALYLCASSYGTSGGSSSYEQYFGPGTRLTVT.

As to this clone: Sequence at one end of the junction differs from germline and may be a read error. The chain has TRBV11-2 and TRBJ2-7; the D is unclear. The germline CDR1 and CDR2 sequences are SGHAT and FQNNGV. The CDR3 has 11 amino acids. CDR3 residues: CASSLHSPEDF. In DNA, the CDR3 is TGTGCCAGCAGCTTACACTCGCCTGAAGACTTC.

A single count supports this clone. The CDR3 coding sequence is TGTGCCAGCAGCTTAGGAGACAGGAGGCTCGGAAACACCATATATTTT. Amino acid sequence: CASSLGDRRLGNTIYF. This chain joins TRBV7-2 and TRBJ1-3; a possible D gene is TRBD1 (6 bases). CDR1 SGHTA and CDR2 FQGNSA come from the germline V gene. V was clipped by 1 base and J by 4 bases, with 14 bases between them. This CDR3 is 16 amino acids long.

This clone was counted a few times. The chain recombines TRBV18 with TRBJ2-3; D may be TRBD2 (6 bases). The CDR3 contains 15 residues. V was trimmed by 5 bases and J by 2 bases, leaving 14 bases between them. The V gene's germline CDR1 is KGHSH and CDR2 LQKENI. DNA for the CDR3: TGTGCCAGCTCAGCGACTAGTAGCTTCACAGATACGCAGTATTTT. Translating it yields CASSATSSFTDTQYF.